This T cell receptor beta chain was identified in a study of blood T cells in healthy people across ages. A second 7 to 11 cycle PCR used barcoded and J-beta primers. TCRdb reprocessed the 5' RACE reads via MiXCR and lists one record per CDR3 protein. There are nearly 800,000 distinct CDR3 sequences in the sample; 20% to 25% occur only once, and more than 3% lies in the top ten. V shed 1 base and J shed 3 bases, with 6 bases lying between them. Germline CDR1 is LGHNA and CDR2 is YSLEER. The CDR3 covers 13 residues. These data also featured in a second study, about T cells of mothers and their children.

This sequence was found in a boy younger than 18 in good health. This chain connects TRBV4-3 to TRBJ2-5; D ambiguous. Sequenced input: blood. The CDR3 region has the DNA TGCGCCAGCAGCCAAGTCAGGAAAGAGACCCAGTACTTC. This codes for CASSQVRKETQYF.